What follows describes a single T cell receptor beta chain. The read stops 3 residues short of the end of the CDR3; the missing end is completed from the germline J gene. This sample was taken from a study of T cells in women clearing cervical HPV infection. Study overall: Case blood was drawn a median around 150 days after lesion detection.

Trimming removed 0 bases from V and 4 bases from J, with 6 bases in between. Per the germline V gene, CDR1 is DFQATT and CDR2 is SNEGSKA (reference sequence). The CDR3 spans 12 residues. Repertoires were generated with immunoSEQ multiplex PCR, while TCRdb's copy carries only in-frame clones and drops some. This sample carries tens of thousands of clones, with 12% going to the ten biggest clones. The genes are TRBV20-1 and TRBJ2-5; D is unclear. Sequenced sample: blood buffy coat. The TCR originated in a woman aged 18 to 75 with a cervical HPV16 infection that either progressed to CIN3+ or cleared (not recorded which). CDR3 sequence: CSARDNGETQYF. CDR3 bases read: TGCAGTGCTAGAGATAACGGAGAGACC.